The 23 T cell receptor beta chains in this list originate from one sample, sequenced in a study of cytomegalovirus exposure and HLA in healthy donors (dated by TCRdb to about 2017). Library construction relied on the immunoSEQ multiplex PCR assay. For the multiplex PCR, a mixture combining 60 forward primers for TCR Vbeta segments and 13 reverse primers for TCR Jbeta segments was used. TCRdb took this table from immuneACCESS and kept in-frame rearrangements with V and J called. Such tables lack part of the clones; where checked against another copy, unresolved V genes explain under half of the gap, and the rest is unexplained. The sample table lists about 300,000 clones, just over 85% of them with a count of one. The ten largest clones capture 3.5% to 4.5% of the sample. Sequencing used PBMCs. The receptors originated from a man aged 35 to 55 in good health and CMV-seropositive.

The chain has TRBV27 and TRBJ2-3; 15 bases are shared with TRBD2. CDR3 length equals 18 residues. The ends lost 0 bases at V and 5 bases at J; junction bases unmatched: 6. The germline gives CDR1 MNHEY, CDR2 SMNVEV (reference sequence). DNA for the CDR3: TGTGCCAGCAGTTTATCCGGGACTAGCGGGAGGAGGGGAGATACGCAGTATTTT. Amino acid sequence: CASSLSGTSGRRGDTQYF.

V is TRBV27 and J is TRBJ2-3; 9 bases line up with TRBD2. The CDR3 totals 15 residues. The J segment lost 6 bases and the V segment lost 2 bases, leaving 6 bases of the junction unmatched. CDR1 is MNHEY and CDR2 is SMNVEV in the germline V gene (reference sequence). The CDR3 loop reads CASSLRGRAADTQYF. In nucleotides, the CDR3 is TGTGCCAGCAGTTTACGCGGGAGGGCCGCGGATACGCAGTATTTT.

The V call is TRBV27, the J call TRBJ1-5; D is ambiguous. The germline CDR1 and CDR2 sequences are MNHEY and SMNVEV (reference sequence). V lost 4 bases and J lost 6, with 10 bases in between. The CDR3 runs to 13 residues. The CDR3 DNA is TGTGCCAGCAGTTGGGGAGCCGGTCAGCCCCAGCATTTT. This translates into CASSWGAGQPQHF.

This clone turned up a few times. This chain links TRBV30 with TRBJ1-1; 8 positions match TRBD1. The CDR3 is 16 amino acids. V was pared by 3 bases and J by 0 bases, with 9 bases of the junction left unmatched. Germline values: CDR1 GTSNPN, CDR2 SVGIG (reference sequence). The CDR3 region is CAWSGQGLIMNTEAFF. The DNA of the CDR3 is TGTGCCTGGAGCGGACAGGGCCTTATCATGAACACTGAAGCTTTCTTT. The full variable domain, rest sourced from reference TRBV30 and TRBJ1-1, is SQTIHQWPATLVQPVGSPLSLECTVEGTSNPNLYWYRQAAGRGLQLLFYSVGIGQISSEVPQNLSASRPQDRQFILSSKKLLLSDSGFYLCAWSGQGLIMNTEAFFGQGTRLTVV.

This sequence joins TRBV27 and TRBJ2-5, with 9 bases that match TRBD1. V dropped 6 bases and J dropped 3; count of bases not matched to a gene: 5. Germline V gene sequence: CDR1 MNHEY, CDR2 SMNVEV (reference sequence). The CDR3 is 14 residues long. The CDR3 bases are TGTGCCAGCAGCCCCGACAGGGGGAAAGAGACCCAGTACTTC. Translating it yields CASSPDRGKETQYF.

V gene TRBV27 combines with J gene TRBJ2-3, with 9 positions matching TRBD1. The germline CDR1 and CDR2 sequences are MNHEY and SMNVEV (reference sequence). V was clipped by 6 bases and J by 8 bases; unmatched bases: 6. The CDR3 is 13 amino acids. This CDR3 is CASSLTGGSTQYF. CDR3 DNA sequence: TGTGCCAGCAGCCTGACAGGGGGAAGTACGCAGTATTTT.

V gene TRBV4-2 combines with J gene TRBJ2-2; 12 bases align to TRBD2. This CDR3 spans 16 amino acids. Germline assignment: CDR1 LGHNA and CDR2 YNFKEQ. V lost 0 bases, J lost 6 bases, and 2 bases stayed unmatched. CDR3 DNA: TGTGCCAGCAGCCAAGAGGGGACTAGCGGGCCCGGGGAGCTGTTTTTT. Protein sequence: CASSQEGTSGPGELFF.

The chain carries TRBV27 and TRBJ2-1, with 11 positions matching TRBD2. Germline V gene data show CDR1 as MNHEY and CDR2 as SMNVEV (reference sequence). The J segment lost 3 bases and the V segment lost 7 bases, leaving 2 bases of the junction unmatched. The CDR3 is 14 amino acids. DNA of the CDR3: TGTGCCAGCAAACTAGCGGGAGTCTACAATGAGCAGTTCTTC. Protein: CASKLAGVYNEQFF.

V gene TRBV19 combines with J gene TRBJ2-7, with D maybe TRBD2 (6 bases). V was trimmed by 3 bases and J by 3 bases, leaving 15 bases between them. The CDR3 contains 15 residues. CDR1 LNHDA and CDR2 SQIVND come from the germline V gene (reference sequence). The CDR3 sequence: CASSIPQGGSYEQYF. In nucleotides, the CDR3 is TGTGCCAGTAGTATCCCGCAGGGAGGCAGCTACGAGCAGTACTTC.

The gene calls are TRBV6-6 and TRBJ1-2; TRBD1 aligns across 7 bases. This CDR3 has 15 residues. The V and J ends lost 7 bases and 4 bases, in that order; junction bases with no gene match: 12. The germline CDR1 and CDR2 sequences are MNHNY and SVGAGI (reference sequence). CDR3 DNA sequence: TGTGCCAGCACTTCCCAGAGGGACAGTTTCTATGGCTACACCTTC. Translation: CASTSQRDSFYGYTF.

V gene TRBV7-3 combines with J gene TRBJ1-3, with 8 bases aligning to TRBD1. Germline V gives CDR1 SGHTA, CDR2 FQGTGA. CDR3 length equals 15 residues. With V trimmed by 4 bases and J by 0 bases, 2 bases remained unmatched. CDR3: CASSSGQGSGNTIYF. For the CDR3, the DNA is TGTGCCAGCAGCTCAGGACAGGGCTCTGGAAACACCATATATTTT.

The chain uses TRBV13 and TRBJ2-1, with TRBD2 as a possible D gene (6 bases). The CDR3 has 16 residues. Germline values: CDR1 PRHDT, CDR2 FYEKMQ (reference sequence). V lost 3 bases and J 6 bases, leaving 18 bases between the germline ends. In DNA, the CDR3 is TGTGCCAGCAGCTTCGGGCGGCAGGGACTTTCCAATGAGCAGTTCTTC. Protein: CASSFGRQGLSNEQFF.

The chain joins TRBV28 to TRBJ2-1, with 15 bases identical to TRBD2. This CDR3 is built from 19 residues. CDR1 MDHEN and CDR2 SYDVKM come from the germline V gene. J lost 1 base, V lost 6 bases, and 10 bases had no gene match. In DNA, the CDR3 is TGTGCCAGCAGATACGGACTAGCGGGAGGGCCACGGTCCTACAATGAGCAGTTCTTC. As protein: CASRYGLAGGPRSYNEQFF. Looking up the rest from reference TRBV28 and TRBJ2-1 gives the full variable domain: DVKVTQSSRYLVKRTGEKVFLECVQDMDHENMFWYRQDPGLGLRLIYFSYDVKMKEKGDIPEGYSVSREKKERFSLILESASTNQTSMYLCASRYGLAGGPRSYNEQFFGPGTRLTVL.

J is TRBJ2-7 and V is TRBV19, with a weak D call TRBD1 (6 bases). CDR3 length: 15 residues. V lost 3 bases to trimming and J lost 0 bases, with 12 bases between them. The germline V gene encodes CDR1 LNHDA and CDR2 SQIVND (reference sequence). CDR3 amino acids: CASSMARGISYEQYF. CDR3 bases: TGTGCCAGTAGTATGGCCAGGGGAATCTCCTACGAGCAGTACTTC.

The gene calls are TRBV29-1 and TRBJ2-5; TRBD1 aligns across 10 bases. The CDR3 is made up of 15 amino acids. The germline V gene encodes CDR1 SQVTM and CDR2 ANQGSEA. With 3 bases clipped from V and 2 bases from J, the junction kept 6 bases outside the gene matches. DNA of the CDR3: TGCAGCGTTGAGGGACAGGGGTCATTTCAAGAGACCCAGTACTTC. Protein: CSVEGQGSFQETQYF.

Notes on this clone: The same CDR3 can be traced to other DNA sequences in this sample. The V call is TRBV28, the J call TRBJ1-5, with D maybe TRBD1 (6 bases). V was cut by 8 bases and J by 3 bases, with 17 bases left in between. CDR1 and CDR2 from the germline V gene are MDHEN and SYDVKM. This CDR3 is 15 amino acids long. CDR3 sequence: CASRVPGQSNQPQHF. In DNA form, the CDR3 reads TGTGCCAGCCGCGTGCCAGGACAGTCCAATCAGCCCCAGCATTTT. Filled out from reference TRBV28 and TRBJ1-5, the complete variable domain reads DVKVTQSSRYLVKRTGEKVFLECVQDMDHENMFWYRQDPGLGLRLIYFSYDVKMKEKGDIPEGYSVSREKKERFSLILESASTNQTSMYLCASRVPGQSNQPQHFGDGTRLSIL.

This chain joins TRBV9 and TRBJ2-2, with TRBD1 as a possible D gene (5 bases). The CDR3 covers 15 residues. Per germline, CDR1 SGDLS and CDR2 YYNGEE. V was trimmed by 1 base and J by 5 bases, leaving 12 bases between them. The CDR3 region is CASSVQGHRTGELFF. Here the CDR3 DNA reads TGTGCCAGCAGCGTACAAGGACACAGAACCGGGGAGCTGTTTTTT.

A word on this clone: Distinct nucleotide sequences in the sample also encode this CDR3. The genes are TRBV7-2 and TRBJ2-5; 10 nucleotides agree with TRBD2. The J segment lost 5 bases and the V segment lost 3 bases, leaving 3 bases of the junction unmatched. The length of the CDR3 is 14 residues. Germline CDR1 is SGHTA and CDR2 is FQGNSA. The CDR3 DNA follows: TGTGCCAGCAGCTTGAGCGGGAGGGCGGAGACCCAGTACTTC. Translation: CASSLSGRAETQYF. The whole variable domain, filled in from reference TRBV7-2 and TRBJ2-5, reads GAGVSQSPSNKVTEKGKDVELRCDPISGHTALYWYRQSLGQGLEFLIYFQGNSAPDKSGLPSDRFSAERTGGSVSTLTIQRTQQEDSAVYLCASSLSGRAETQYFGPGTRLLVL.

The V call is TRBV7-8, the J call TRBJ1-6, with 8 bases that match TRBD1. The CDR3 runs 14 residues. Looked up from germline, CDR1 is SGHVS and CDR2 is FQNEAQ. V lost 3 bases and J lost 6; bases outside the gene matches: 1. CDR3 region: CASSLDRVNSPLHF. The CDR3 bases are TGTGCCAGCAGCTTGGACAGGGTTAATTCACCCCTCCACTTT.

V gene TRBV7-2 combines with J gene TRBJ2-2; no clear D gene. Germline values: CDR1 SGHTA, CDR2 FQGNSA. The CDR3 has 13 residues. The ends were cut back, 8 bases at V and 1 base at J, with 8 bases in the middle. In nucleotides, the CDR3 is TGTGCCAGCGTAAGGAGGAACACCGGGGAGCTGTTTTTT. Amino acid sequence: CASVRRNTGELFF.

In this sample, this clone turned up once. The chain links TRBV5-8 to TRBJ1-5, with 9 positions matching TRBD1. The V and J ends lost 2 bases and 3 bases, in that order; junction bases with no gene match: 6. Germline CDR1 and CDR2: SGHTS and YDEGEE. The CDR3 is made up of 16 amino acids. The CDR3 is CASSFGTGLYNQPQHF. In DNA form, the CDR3 reads TGTGCCAGCAGCTTTGGGACAGGGTTATACAATCAGCCCCAGCATTTT. Based on the CDR3 plus reference TRBV5-8 and TRBJ1-5, the full variable domain is EAGVTQSPTHLIKTRGQQATLRCSPISGHTSVYWYQQALGLGLQFLLWYDEGEERNRGNFPPRFSGRQFPNYSSELNVNALELEDSALYLCASSFGTGLYNQPQHFGDGTRLSIL.

This chain links TRBV9 with TRBJ2-7, with 13 bases lining up with TRBD2. The length of the CDR3 is 17 residues. The V and J ends lost 4 bases and 3 bases, in that order; junction bases with no gene match: 10. Per germline, CDR1 SGDLS and CDR2 YYNGEE. The chain's CDR3 is CASSRGLAGDRGYEQYF. The CDR3 bases are TGTGCCAGCAGCCGAGGACTAGCGGGAGACAGAGGCTACGAGCAGTACTTC.

This clone has a single count. The rearrangement links TRBV27 to TRBJ2-1, with 9 bases that match TRBD2. This CDR3 is built from 14 residues. Germline loops: CDR1 MNHEY, CDR2 SMNVEV (reference sequence). With V trimmed by 8 bases and J by 7 bases, 9 bases remained unmatched. The CDR3 coding sequence is TGTGCCAGCTCCCCAGCGGGAGGTTTGAATGAGCAGTTCTTC. This translates into CASSPAGGLNEQFF.